A single sample gave rise to the 27 T cell receptor beta chains below, sequenced in a study of cytomegalovirus exposure and HLA in healthy donors. The primer mix had 60 Vbeta and 13 Jbeta primers. Profiled with immunoSEQ multiplex PCR; TCRdb holds only in-frame clones, not every one. The sample has around 150,000 clones; roughly 85% are singletons. The sequenced sample consisted of PBMCs. The receptor source for this set is a woman in her forties or fifties in good health and CMV-seronegative.

The V gene is TRBV10-3, the J gene TRBJ2-4, with 10 bases aligning to TRBD1. The CDR3 spans 16 residues. The germline gives CDR1 ENHRY, CDR2 SYGVKD. Unmatched junction bases numbered 13, after V lost 6 bases and J lost 8 bases. CDR3 loop: CAISTPRTGGEDIQYF. The CDR3 bases are TGTGCCATCAGCACTCCAAGGACAGGGGGGGAGGACATTCAGTACTTC.

The chain recombines TRBV7-2 with TRBJ2-1; no firm D call. Trimming stripped 3 bases from V and 3 bases from J, with 9 bases between. The CDR3 is 14 residues long. Germline V gives CDR1 SGHTA, CDR2 FQGNSA. Here the CDR3 reads CASSFSQDYNEQFF. Written as DNA, the CDR3 is TGTGCCAGCAGCTTCTCCCAGGACTACAATGAGCAGTTCTTC. Full variable domain (rest looked up from reference TRBV7-2 and TRBJ2-1): GAGVSQSPSNKVTEKGKDVELRCDPISGHTALYWYRQSLGQGLEFLIYFQGNSAPDKSGLPSDRFSAERTGGSVSTLTIQRTQQEDSAVYLCASSFSQDYNEQFFGPGTRLTVL.

The rearrangement links TRBV2 to TRBJ2-1, with TRBD2 matching over 11 bases. Trimming removed 6 bases from V and 4 bases from J; junction bases left unmatched: 5. The germline V gene has CDR1 SNHLY and CDR2 FYNNEI. CDR3 length: 15 amino acids. CDR3 region: CASSAGTSGYNEQFF. The DNA of the CDR3 is TGTGCCAGCAGCGCCGGGACTAGCGGTTACAATGAGCAGTTCTTC.

The rearrangement joins TRBV7-2 to TRBJ2-4; D gene ambiguous. The CDR3 is 14 amino acids. Trimming removed 2 bases from V and 0 bases from J, with 5 bases in between. From germline, CDR1 is SGHTA and CDR2 FQGNSA. CDR3 DNA: TGTGCCAGCAGCTTACCGGTAGCCAAAAACATTCAGTACTTC. As protein: CASSLPVAKNIQYF. Full variable domain (missing parts from reference TRBV7-2 and TRBJ2-4): GAGVSQSPSNKVTEKGKDVELRCDPISGHTALYWYRQSLGQGLEFLIYFQGNSAPDKSGLPSDRFSAERTGGSVSTLTIQRTQQEDSAVYLCASSLPVAKNIQYFGAGTRLSVL.

A single count supports this clone. V is TRBV2 and J is TRBJ2-5; 14 nucleotides agree with TRBD2. Trimming at V came to 5 bases and at J to 5 bases, leaving 7 bases not matched to a gene. Germline CDR1 SNHLY, CDR2 FYNNEI. The CDR3 has 16 residues. As DNA, the CDR3 is TGTGCCAGCAGTTCGACTAGCGGGAGGGCCTCGGAGACCCAGTACTTC. Protein sequence: CASSSTSGRASETQYF.

The table lists this clone with a few counts. The chain uses TRBV28 and TRBJ1-2; D is unclear. Trimming pared 2 bases from V and 7 bases from J, leaving 17 bases between. Germline CDR1 reads MDHEN; CDR2 reads SYDVKM. The CDR3 loop spans 15 amino acids. In DNA form, the CDR3 reads TGTGCCAGCAGTTTAACCTCGACGGGCCGGGGTGGCTACACCTTC. Its protein product is CASSLTSTGRGGYTF.

This chain joins TRBV7-9 and TRBJ2-1; TRBD1 agrees at 7 bases. Per the germline V gene, CDR1 is SEHNR and CDR2 is FQNEAQ (reference sequence). The CDR3 runs to 14 residues. J gave up 6 bases and V 6 bases, and 8 bases lay outside the gene matches. The CDR3: CASSLTGPVNEQFF. The CDR3, as DNA: TGTGCCAGCAGTTTGACAGGGCCGGTCAATGAGCAGTTCTTC.

The V and J genes are TRBV6-1 and TRBJ1-2; 7 bases map to TRBD1. J was trimmed by 8 bases and V by 4 bases; bases with no gene match: 4. The CDR3 is made up of 12 amino acids. Looked up from germline, CDR1 is MNHNS and CDR2 is SASEGT. The CDR3 loop reads CASSGDRVGYTF. CDR3 nucleotides: TGTGCCAGCAGTGGAGACAGGGTCGGCTACACCTTC.

The chain couples TRBV15 to TRBJ1-5; D might be TRBD1 (5 bases). The ends were cut back, 3 bases at V and 7 bases at J, with 16 bases in the middle. The germline gives CDR1 LNHNV, CDR2 YYDKDF (reference sequence). This CDR3 spans 15 amino acids. The CDR3 sequence is CATSRVAEGLQPQHF. CDR3 nucleotides: TGTGCCACCAGCAGGGTTGCGGAGGGGCTCCAGCCCCAGCATTTT.

The J gene is TRBJ2-5, the V gene TRBV12-5; 11 bases fit TRBD1. The J call could be wrong; TRBJ2-7 is a better fit for the DNA end. The germline CDR1 and CDR2 sequences are LGHNT and FRNRAP. This CDR3 contains 18 residues. Here the CDR3 DNA reads TGTGCTAGTGGTTTGGCACCGGGGACAGGGGGTTACTCCTACGAGCAGTACTTC. Amino acids: CASGLAPGTGGYSYEQYF.

This clone was detected a few times. The chain combines TRBV7-9 with TRBJ2-3, with TRBD2 matching over 8 bases. This CDR3 region has 17 residues. The ends lost 5 bases at V and 4 bases at J; junction bases unmatched: 14. Germline CDR1 reads SEHNR; CDR2 reads FQNEAQ (reference sequence). The CDR3 protein is CASSPHALAGPPDTQYF. DNA for the CDR3: TGTGCCAGCAGCCCACACGCCCTAGCGGGTCCCCCAGATACGCAGTATTTT.

This chain uses TRBV6-1 with TRBJ2-7, with TRBD2 as a possible D gene (6 bases). The V gene lost 6 bases and the J gene lost 6 bases, with 15 bases spanning the gap. There are 13 residues in the CDR3. From germline, CDR1 is MNHNS and CDR2 SASEGT. CDR3 bases: TGTGCCAGCAGCGCAACTAGCTCGGGCGAGCAGTACTTC. The encoded protein is CASSATSSGEQYF.

This clone was seen more than once but under ten times. The rearrangement joins TRBV6-1 to TRBJ1-1; D might be TRBD1 (6 bases). V lost 1 base and J lost 6, with 12 bases in between. Germline V CDR1 and CDR2: MNHNS, SASEGT. The CDR3 extends over 14 amino acids. CDR3 sequence: CASSEGRGVPEAFF. DNA for the CDR3: TGTGCCAGCAGTGAAGGCAGGGGTGTTCCTGAAGCTTTCTTT.

V usage is TRBV28 and J usage is TRBJ1-2; TRBD1 agrees at 9 bases. After removal of 6 bases from V and 8 bases from J, the junction contained 13 bases not matched to a gene. This CDR3 comprises 15 residues. From germline, CDR1 is MDHEN and CDR2 SYDVKM. In DNA form, the CDR3 reads TGTGCCAGCAGGCCGACAGGGGGATGGGTTAAGGGCTACACCTTC. Encoded protein: CASRPTGGWVKGYTF.

V gene TRBV10-3 combines with J gene TRBJ2-2; D might be TRBD2 (5 bases). V dropped 3 bases and J dropped 2 bases, with 13 bases sitting between them. This CDR3 has 16 amino acids. In germline, CDR1 is ENHRY, CDR2 SYGVKD. The CDR3 region is CAISETDFLNTGELFF. The CDR3 region has the DNA TGTGCCATCAGTGAAACGGACTTCCTTAACACCGGGGAGCTGTTTTTT.

This clone was counted a single time. The V and J genes are TRBV7-3 and TRBJ1-3, with 7 nucleotides matching TRBD1. CDR3 length: 13 amino acids. The junction had 0 bases not matched to a gene; V was cut back by 3 bases and J by 4 bases. CDR1 and CDR2 (germline): SGHTA, FQGTGA. CDR3 in amino acids: CASSLDRGNTIYF. CDR3 sequence (DNA): TGTGCCAGCAGCTTGGACAGGGGAAACACCATATATTTT.

CDR3 bases: TGTGCCAGCAGCAGGGGAGTAGGCAATCAGCCCCAGCATTTT. It translates to CASSRGVGNQPQHF. The V and J genes are TRBV6-4 and TRBJ1-5, with D possibly being TRBD1 (6 bases). Trimming stripped 6 bases from V and 2 bases from J, with 11 bases between. The CDR3 extends over 14 amino acids. CDR1 is MRHNA, CDR2 SNTAGT, per germline.

This chain uses TRBV28 with TRBJ1-5; TRBD1 aligns across 7 bases. The CDR3 extends over 14 amino acids. The germline V gene encodes CDR1 MDHEN and CDR2 SYDVKM. J gave up 1 base and V 9 bases, and 6 bases lay outside the gene matches. The CDR3 loop is CASSTGVSNQPQHF. The CDR3 bases are TGTGCCAGTTCAACAGGGGTAAGCAATCAGCCCCAGCATTTT. Filled out from reference TRBV28 and TRBJ1-5, the complete variable domain reads DVKVTQSSRYLVKRTGEKVFLECVQDMDHENMFWYRQDPGLGLRLIYFSYDVKMKEKGDIPEGYSVSREKKERFSLILESASTNQTSMYLCASSTGVSNQPQHFGDGTRLSIL.

The chain carries TRBV5-6 and TRBJ1-1; D remains ambiguous. This CDR3 comprises 15 residues. Germline V CDR1 and CDR2: SGHDT, YYEEEE. V was pared by 2 bases and J by 0 bases, with 11 bases between. CDR3 bases: TGTGCCAGCAGCTTTAGCGACACACTGAACACTGAAGCTTTCTTT. Encoded protein: CASSFSDTLNTEAFF.

The V call is TRBV10-1, the J call TRBJ2-7; 9 bases match TRBD1. This CDR3 has 14 residues. Germline loops: CDR1 WNHNN, CDR2 SYGVQD (reference sequence). After removal of 5 bases from V and 2 bases from J, the junction contained 4 bases not matched to a gene. CDR3: CASSMDRGPYEQYF. The CDR3 DNA follows: TGCGCCAGCAGTATGGACAGGGGCCCCTACGAGCAGTACTTC.

This chain connects TRBV5-1 to TRBJ2-7, with 8 bases aligning to TRBD1. Germline V gene sequence: CDR1 SGHRS, CDR2 YFSETQ. The junction had 13 bases not matched to a gene; V was cut back by 4 bases and J by 7 bases. The CDR3 has 15 residues. DNA of the CDR3: TGCGCCAGCAGCAATGGGGACAGGACCCCTGGGGAGCAGTACTTC. Its translation is CASSNGDRTPGEQYF.

The DNA of the CDR3 is TGTGCCAGCAGCCTCCGGACGGCGGTCCGGGAGGAGACCCAGTACTTC. It specifies CASSLRTAVREETQYF. This chain uses TRBV13 with TRBJ2-5, with a tentative D call TRBD2 (6 bases). The germline CDR1 and CDR2 sequences are PRHDT and FYEKMQ (reference sequence). The ends were cut back, 5 bases at V and 5 bases at J, with 21 bases in the middle. The CDR3 covers 16 residues.

The chain recombines TRBV10-3 with TRBJ2-2; D is perhaps TRBD1 (6 bases). This CDR3 region has 14 residues. V shed 11 bases and J shed 2 bases, with 15 bases lying between them. CDR1 and CDR2 from the germline V gene are ENHRY and SYGVKD. Written as DNA, the CDR3 is TGTGCCCTCTCACTGGACAGTAACACCGGGGAGCTGTTTTTT. Its protein product is CALSLDSNTGELFF.

The V gene is TRBV9, the J gene TRBJ2-2; D is undetermined. The CDR3 runs to 14 residues. V gave up 4 bases and J gave up 3 bases, with 10 bases separating them. CDR1 is SGDLS, CDR2 YYNGEE, per germline. CDR3 bases: TGTGCCAGCAGCATATTACACGACACCGGGGAGCTGTTTTTT. This sequence encodes CASSILHDTGELFF.

The chain carries TRBV7-8 and TRBJ2-1; the D is unclear. The CDR3 is made up of 14 amino acids. Trimming left V 7 bases short and J 6 bases short, with 16 bases between. Germline V CDR1 and CDR2: SGHVS, FQNEAQ. The CDR3 here is CASNIGGSLNEQFF. The CDR3 DNA sequence: TGTGCCAGCAACATCGGCGGCTCACTCAATGAGCAGTTCTTC.

This clone was counted many times. In DNA form, the CDR3 reads TGTGCCAGCAGTCCAACAGAGACAACCTATGGCTACACCTTC. It yields the protein CASSPTETTYGYTF. The gene calls are TRBV6-4 and TRBJ1-2; no clear D gene. The CDR3 has 14 residues. Germline CDR1 reads MRHNA; CDR2 reads SNTAGT. V shed 5 bases and J shed 4 bases, with 14 bases lying between them.

The chain has TRBV10-3 and TRBJ2-2; 7 positions match TRBD1. Germline V gene sequence: CDR1 ENHRY, CDR2 SYGVKD. The trim removed 1 base at V and 1 base at J, leaving 9 bases unmatched. This CDR3 is 18 amino acids long. CDR3 DNA: TGTGCCATCAGTGAGTATCGTGTGGACAGGAGGAACACCGGGGAGCTGTTTTTT. Protein: CAISEYRVDRRNTGELFF.